The rows below give T cell receptor beta chains drawn from one sample of a study of Graves' ophthalmopathy and Graves' hyperthyroidism. In TCRdb, the multiplex PCR reads were re-called with MiXCR into one record per CDR3 protein. The data show a few hundred thousand distinct CDR3 sequences, roughly 39% seen once. Sequences were obtained from peripheral blood or thyroid tissue (not recorded which). These TCRs come from an adult man with Graves' hyperthyroidism. CDR3s include the opening cysteine and the closing phenylalanine or tryptophan. Fields, in order: V gene, D gene, clone size, J gene, CDR3 DNA, CDR3 protein. D genes are given only for firm matches. The listing skips clone size in some rows; elsewhere it reads once, few, many or a size class.

>TRBV4-2|TRBD1|few|TRBJ2-7
TGTGCCAGCAGCCAAGAGTCTGTGACAGGGGGGTTCTACTACGAGCAGTACTTC
CASSQESVTGGFYYEQYF
>TRBV10-3|TRBD1|NA|TRBJ1-1
TGTGCCATCAGAAGGGGACAGGGGAACACTGAAGCTTTCTTT
CAIRRGQGNTEAFF
>TRBV20-1|TRBD1|NA|TRBJ1-2
TGCAGTTTAGGGGGGAGGACAGGGGGTGATGGCTACACCTTC
CSLGGRTGGDGYTF
>TRBV29-1|TRBD1|NA|TRBJ1-2
TGCAGTCCCAGACAGGGAGCCTATGGCTACACCTTC
CSPRQGAYGYTF
>TRBV20-1|NA|NA|TRBJ2-5
TGCAGTGCTAGAGAAATGGGGATCGAGACCCAGTACTTC
CSAREMGIETQYF
>TRBV6-5|NA|many|TRBJ1-2
TGTGCCAGCAGGCTCGGCCGGGACGGATATGGCTACACCTTC
CASRLGRDGYGYTF
>TRBV29-1|NA|NA|TRBJ2-7
TGCAGCGTTGAACGTGAACACCAGGCCTACGAGCAGTACTTC
CSVEREHQAYEQYF
>TRBV20-1|NA|many|TRBJ1-5
TGCAGTGCTGCCACAGGGATCAATCAGCCCCAGCATTTT
CSAATGINQPQHF
>TRBV29-1|NA|few|TRBJ2-7
TGCAGCGGGAGGGACGGAGCATACGAGCAGTACTTC
CSGRDGAYEQYF
>TRBV10-3|NA|many|TRBJ1-2
TGTGCCATCAGTGATGTAGGAGGAGGGCTGAGCTACACCTTC
CAISDVGGGLSYTF
>TRBV7-9|NA|few|TRBJ2-5
TGTGCCAGCAGCTTAGCCCGCGGGGAAGAGACCCAGTACTTC
CASSLARGEETQYF
>TRBV19|NA|NA|TRBJ2-7
TGTGCCAGTAGTTCGATGTGGGGAGACGAGCAGTACTTC
CASSSMWGDEQYF
>TRBV15|TRBD1|NA|TRBJ1-5
TGTGCCACCAGCGAAGGGACAGGGAGTGAGACCCAGCATTTT
CATSEGTGSETQHF
>TRBV7-3|NA|few|TRBJ2-2
TGTGCCAGCAGCTTGGGGACTCAGGGCGCCGGGACCGGGGAGCTGTTTTTT
CASSLGTQGAGTGELFF
>TRBV27|NA|few|TRBJ2-7
TGTGCCAGCAGTTTAGGGCAGGGTCTTGACGAGCAGTACTTC
CASSLGQGLDEQYF
>TRBV10-3|TRBD2|NA|TRBJ2-2
TGTGCCATCAGTGAGACCGGGACTAGCATTCACCGGGAGCTGTTTTTT
CAISETGTSIHRELFF
>TRBV7-6|TRBD1|NA|TRBJ2-5
TGTGCCAGCAGCTTAGTCGCGCGACAGGGGAAGAGGGCCCAGTACTTC
CASSLVARQGKRAQYF
>TRBV5-8|NA|NA|TRBJ1-6
TGTGCCAGCAGCTCGGCGAACTACAGGGTTGTGAATTCACCCCTCCACTTT
CASSSANYRVVNSPLHF
>TRBV7-9|TRBD1|many|TRBJ2-7
TGTGCCAGCAGCCCATCGGGCGGGACAGGGGGCTACGAGCAGTACTTC
CASSPSGGTGGYEQYF
>TRBV4-1|NA|NA|TRBJ1-4
TGCGCCAGCAGCCACCTCGGGACGACCCTGTTTTTT
CASSHLGTTLFF
>TRBV10-3|NA|NA|TRBJ1-2
TGTGCCATCAGTGAAGGGGGGAATGGCTACACCTTT
CAISEGGNGYTF
>TRBV10-3|TRBD1|NA|TRBJ2-3
TGTGCCATCGAGACAGGGGCCTACACAGATACGCAGTATTTT
CAIETGAYTDTQYF
>TRBV12-3/TRBV12-4|TRBD1|many|TRBJ1-2
TGTGCCAGCAGTTGGACAGGGCCAAACTATGGCTACACCTTC
CASSWTGPNYGYTF
>TRBV28|NA|few|TRBJ2-7
TGTGCCAGCAGCTCATCCCTCTACGAGCAGTACTTC
CASSSSLYEQYF
>TRBV20-1|TRBD2|NA|TRBJ2-7
TGCAGTGCTAGAACCCCCCTAGCGGGGGGAAACAATGAGCAGTACTTC
CSARTPLAGGNNEQYF
>TRBV6-5|NA|many|TRBJ2-5
TGTGCCAGCAGTTACGGGCCGGGAAGGCAGACCCAGTACTTC
CASSYGPGRQTQYF
>TRBV7-9|NA|many|TRBJ2-7
TGTGCCAGCAGCTTATCGAGCGTCTACGAGCAGTACTTC
CASSLSSVYEQYF
>TRBV3-1|NA|NA|TRBJ2-7
TGTGCCAGCAGCCAAGTTGTACTCCGCGAGCAGTACTTC
CASSQVVLREQYF
>TRBV7-3|NA|many|TRBJ1-1
TGTGCCAGCAGCTTAACGAGGGAGAACACTGAAGCTTTCTTT
CASSLTRENTEAFF
>TRBV28|TRBD1|few|TRBJ2-7
TGTGCCAGCAGTTCCCTCACCGAGACAGGGAAAAAGGAGCAGTACTTC
CASSSLTETGKKEQYF
>TRBV15|TRBD2|few|TRBJ2-3
TGTGCCACCAGCAGCTCGGGGGGGCCTGCAGATACGCAGTATTTT
CATSSSGGPADTQYF
>TRBV7-3|TRBD2|many|TRBJ2-5
TGTGCCAGCAGCATACGGGGGGGAGTCCAAGAGACCCAGTACTTC
CASSIRGGVQETQYF
>TRBV12-3/TRBV12-4|NA|many|TRBJ2-7
TGTGCCAGCAGTTTAATCCTGGGCTACGAGCAGTACTTC
CASSLILGYEQYF
>TRBV10-3|NA|NA|TRBJ1-3
TGTGCCATCAGTGTCGGGCAGCAAAACACCATATATTTT
CAISVGQQNTIYF
>TRBV7-8|TRBD1|few|TRBJ1-5
TGTGCCAGCAGCGACTATCTGGGGGGACAGGGGGCAGGTCAGCCCCAGCATTTT
CASSDYLGGQGAGQPQHF
>TRBV4-1|NA|few|TRBJ1-2
TGCGCCAGCAGAGATTCCCCGTTTCTTCGCGAGAACTATGGCTACACCTTC
CASRDSPFLRENYGYTF
>TRBV5-5|NA|few|TRBJ1-1
TGTGCCAGCAGCCGGTCGGGGGGAACGGGCACTGAAGCTTTCTTT
CASSRSGGTGTEAFF
>TRBV6-5|TRBD2|many|TRBJ2-7
TGTGCCACTAAACGCGGGGGGCCCTACGAGCAGTACTTC
CATKRGGPYEQYF
>TRBV20-1|NA|NA|TRBJ2-1
TGCAGTGCTAGCTACGACAGCTTAAACAATGAGCAGTTCTTC
CSASYDSLNNEQFF
>TRBV6-1|TRBD1|few|TRBJ1-1
TGTGCCAGCAGTTCCACAGGGGCGGGCACTGAAGCTTTCTTT
CASSSTGAGTEAFF
>TRBV2|TRBD2|NA|TRBJ2-1
TGTGCCAGCACTAGACTAGTCGGGGGGGCCTTTGAGCAGTTCTTC
CASTRLVGGAFEQFF
>TRBV28|NA|many|TRBJ1-6
TGTGCCAGCAGTTTGGACGGGACAAGGAATTCACCCCTCCACTTT
CASSLDGTRNSPLHF
>TRBV20-1|NA|NA|TRBJ1-5
TGCAGTGCTATTCAGGGGCAGCCCCAGCATTTT
CSAIQGQPQHF
>TRBV20-1|NA|many|TRBJ2-5
TGCAGTGCCACCAGGGCGGGGAGGATACAAGAGACCCAGTACTTC
CSATRAGRIQETQYF
>TRBV12-3/TRBV12-4|TRBD1|many|TRBJ2-2
TGTGCCAGCAGTTTTCTGGGGACAGTCACCGGGGAGCTGTTTTTT
CASSFLGTVTGELFF
>TRBV9|NA|many|TRBJ2-7
TGTGCCAGCAGCGTAGGAGGGGCGGACTCCTACGAGCAGTACTTC
CASSVGGADSYEQYF
>TRBV6-5|TRBD2|NA|TRBJ2-3
TGTGCCAGCAGCCTTATTGGTCAGCGGGAGATCATAGATACGCAGTATTTT
CASSLIGQREIIDTQYF